A selection of T cell receptor beta chains follows, all from one sample in a study of regulatory T cells in long-lasting Graves disease. TCRdb re-derived calls from the multiplex PCR reads in MiXCR, one entry per CDR3 protein. The sample contains some 220,000 distinct CDR3 sequences, roughly a fifth of which appear only once. The data were also submitted as part of a second study, on T cells in Graves' hyperthyroidism and ophthalmopathy.

The sample consisted of peripheral blood mononuclear cells (PBMCs), taken at new diagnosis, from a patient treated with antithyroid drugs. Receptors were obtained from a woman aged 30 to 39 with Graves disease. CDR3s include the opening cysteine and the closing phenylalanine or tryptophan. A D gene is named only where the DNA matches it firmly. Size is stated for part of the rows, as once, few or many counts, or as a class when the clone is expanded.

d_call: TRBD1
clone_size: -
j_call: TRBJ2-7
v_call: TRBV27
cdr3_aa: CASSLTWQGAREQYF
cdr3_nt: TGTGCCAGCAGTTTAACTTGGCAGGGGGCGCGTGAGCAGTACTTC

d_call: -
clone_size: many
j_call: TRBJ1-2
v_call: TRBV2
cdr3_aa: CASSEVGNYGYTF
cdr3_nt: TGTGCCAGCAGTGAAGTTGGGAACTATGGCTACACCTTC

d_call: TRBD2
clone_size: -
j_call: TRBJ2-7
v_call: TRBV3-1
cdr3_aa: CASSQDLVVGGTGQYF
cdr3_nt: TGTGCCAGCAGCCAAGATCTAGTGGTGGGAGGGACCGGGCAGTACTTC

d_call: -
clone_size: many
j_call: TRBJ2-7
v_call: TRBV18
cdr3_aa: CASSKGQGLGYEQYF
cdr3_nt: TGTGCCAGCTCAAAAGGACAGGGACTAGGCTACGAGCAGTACTTC

d_call: -
clone_size: many
j_call: TRBJ2-7
v_call: TRBV27
cdr3_aa: CASSSGLRREQYF
cdr3_nt: TGTGCCAGCAGTAGCGGATTGCGGAGGGAGCAGTACTTC

d_call: -
clone_size: many
j_call: TRBJ1-3
v_call: TRBV5-6
cdr3_aa: CASSLTGTGNTIYF
cdr3_nt: TGTGCCAGCAGCTTAACAGGGACAGGAAACACCATATATTTT

d_call: -
clone_size: many
j_call: TRBJ2-1
v_call: TRBV20-1
cdr3_aa: CSARVSVSVGQFF
cdr3_nt: TGCAGTGCTAGAGTTTCGGTTAGCGTTGGGCAGTTCTTC

d_call: TRBD1
clone_size: many
j_call: TRBJ2-7
v_call: TRBV7-9
cdr3_aa: CASSPRDRGYEQYF
cdr3_nt: TGTGCCAGCAGCCCCCGGGACAGGGGATACGAGCAGTACTTC

d_call: -
clone_size: -
j_call: TRBJ1-3
v_call: TRBV18
cdr3_aa: CASSPQPQGPNPGNTIYF
cdr3_nt: TGTGCCAGCTCACCACAGCCACAGGGCCCTAATCCTGGAAACACCATATATTTT

d_call: TRBD1
clone_size: many
j_call: TRBJ2-7
v_call: TRBV10-3
cdr3_aa: CAINSRDRGSYEQYF
cdr3_nt: TGTGCCATCAATTCCCGGGACAGGGGTTCTTACGAGCAGTACTTC

d_call: -
clone_size: many
j_call: TRBJ1-6
v_call: TRBV30
cdr3_aa: CAWTALRNSPLHF
cdr3_nt: TGTGCCTGGACTGCCCTTCGGAATTCACCCCTCCACTTT

d_call: TRBD2
clone_size: many
j_call: TRBJ2-6
v_call: TRBV11-2
cdr3_aa: CASSLVRGVPGANVLTF
cdr3_nt: TGTGCCAGCAGCTTAGTCCGGGGGGTACCTGGGGCCAACGTCCTGACTTTC

d_call: -
clone_size: many
j_call: TRBJ2-3
v_call: TRBV4-2
cdr3_aa: CASSQEDSSTDTQYF
cdr3_nt: TGTGCCAGCAGCCAAGAAGATAGTAGCACAGATACGCAGTATTTT

d_call: TRBD2
clone_size: many
j_call: TRBJ2-7
v_call: TRBV6-1
cdr3_aa: CASRLAKNEQYF
cdr3_nt: TGTGCCAGCAGACTAGCGAAAAACGAGCAGTACTTC

d_call: TRBD2
clone_size: -
j_call: TRBJ2-1
v_call: TRBV7-9
cdr3_aa: CASSLALRTGGHGEQFF
cdr3_nt: TGTGCCAGCAGCTTAGCGCTGAGAACGGGGGGGCACGGTGAGCAGTTCTTC

d_call: -
clone_size: -
j_call: TRBJ2-5
v_call: TRBV5-1
cdr3_aa: CASSLQGEQETQYF
cdr3_nt: TGCGCCAGCAGCTTGCAAGGGGAACAAGAGACCCAGTACTTC